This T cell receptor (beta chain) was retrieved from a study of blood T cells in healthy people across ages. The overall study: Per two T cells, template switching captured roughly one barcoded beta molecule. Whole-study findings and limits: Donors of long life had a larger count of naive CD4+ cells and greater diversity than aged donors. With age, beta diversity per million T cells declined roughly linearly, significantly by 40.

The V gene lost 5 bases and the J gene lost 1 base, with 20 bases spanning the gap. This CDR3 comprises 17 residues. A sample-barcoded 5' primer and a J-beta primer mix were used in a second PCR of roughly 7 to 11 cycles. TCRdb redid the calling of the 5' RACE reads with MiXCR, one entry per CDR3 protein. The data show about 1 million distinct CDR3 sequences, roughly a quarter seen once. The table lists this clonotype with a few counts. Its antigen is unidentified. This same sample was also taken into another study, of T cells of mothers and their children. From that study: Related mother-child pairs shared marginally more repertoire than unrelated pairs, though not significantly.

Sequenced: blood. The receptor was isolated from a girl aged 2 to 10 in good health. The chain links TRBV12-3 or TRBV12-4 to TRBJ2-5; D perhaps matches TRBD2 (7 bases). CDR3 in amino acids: CASSPPLGGGPQETQYF. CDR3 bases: TGTGCCAGCAGTCCCCCTTTAGGGGGGGGGCCCCAAGAGACCCAGTACTTC.